What follows is one TCR beta chain and its context. Trimming cost V 1 base and J 0 bases, with 10 bases left between them. In germline, CDR1 is SGHAT, CDR2 FQNNGV. The CDR3 consists of 16 residues. This specimen comes from a study of STAT5B mutations in CD4+ large granular lymphocyte leukemia. Profiled with immunoSEQ multiplex PCR; TCRdb holds only in-frame clones, not every one. The table lists fewer than 35,000 clones, around 70% of them singletons. The sequenced sample consisted of CD4+ T cells from blood buffy coats. This sequence originates from a human donor in good health. This sequence joins TRBV11-2 and TRBJ1-3; D gene uncertain. The CDR3 DNA follows: TGTGCCAGCAGCTTAGGTGCTCCGGACTCTGGAAACACCATATATTTT. Encoded protein: CASSLGAPDSGNTIYF.